These 10 T cell receptor beta chains were all obtained from the same sample, sequenced in a study of cytomegalovirus exposure and HLA in healthy donors. PCR used 60 Vbeta primers and 13 Jbeta primers. The data were produced by immunoSEQ multiplex PCR, yet TCRdb's version contains in-frame clones alone and is incomplete. The sample contains around 100,000 clones, around 60% of which appear only once. The sequenced sample was PBMCs. The source is a woman aged 50 to 60 in good health and CMV-seronegative.

The chain carries TRBV7-6 and TRBJ2-2; no reliable D call. V lost 5 bases and J 0 bases, leaving 7 bases between the germline ends. Looked up from germline, CDR1 is SGHVS and CDR2 is FNYEAQ. The CDR3 covers 14 residues. CDR3 DNA sequence: TGTGCCAGCAGCCTATTATCGAACACCGGGGAGCTGTTTTTT. Translated: CASSLLSNTGELFF. Supplemented by reference TRBV7-6 and TRBJ2-2, the full variable domain reads GAGVSQSPRYKVTKRGQDVALRCDPISGHVSLYWYRQALGQGPEFLTYFNYEAQQDKSGLPNDRFSAERPEGSISTLTIQRTEQRDSAMYRCASSLLSNTGELFFGEGSRLTVL.

This clone was counted between two and nine times. V is TRBV5-4 and J is TRBJ1-1; a weak D match, TRBD1 (6 bases). V lost 5 bases and J 0 bases, leaving 17 bases between the germline ends. This CDR3 region has 16 residues. Germline CDR1 reads SGHNT; CDR2 reads YYREEE (reference sequence). The CDR3 region has the DNA TGTGCCAGCAGAACGCAAAGGGGGAGCGTGAACACTGAAGCTTTCTTT. Protein: CASRTQRGSVNTEAFF.

The J gene is TRBJ2-7, the V gene TRBV7-8; D is undetermined. Germline V gene data show CDR1 as SGHVS and CDR2 as FQNEAQ. The CDR3 extends over 14 amino acids. V was pared by 5 bases and J by 5 bases, with 16 bases between. CDR3 protein: CASSPPLRLDEQYF. The CDR3 coding sequence is TGTGCCAGCAGCCCCCCCCTCCGGTTGGACGAGCAGTACTTC.

This clone was seen a few times. The chain carries TRBV9 and TRBJ2-1, with D perhaps TRBD1 (5 bases). CDR3 length equals 15 residues. CDR1 SGDLS and CDR2 YYNGEE come from the germline V gene. Trimming shortened V by 0 bases and J by 8 bases, and 15 bases separated the two germline ends. The CDR3 reads CASSVGRQPHHEQFF. CDR3 bases: TGTGCCAGCAGCGTAGGGAGACAGCCTCATCATGAGCAGTTCTTC.

The J gene is TRBJ1-2, the V gene TRBV30, with D possibly TRBD1 on 6 matching bases. This CDR3 is 13 amino acids long. Germline V gives CDR1 GTSNPN, CDR2 SVGIG (reference sequence). The V end was cut by 3 bases, the J end by 8 bases, with 16 bases between. CDR3 loop: CAWRTQGLRGYTF. The CDR3 DNA sequence: TGTGCCTGGAGGACCCAGGGGCTTAGAGGCTACACCTTC.

The V and J genes are TRBV28 and TRBJ2-7, with 8 bases aligning to TRBD1. Germline-derived CDR1 and CDR2 are MDHEN and SYDVKM. The CDR3 sequence is 14 residues long. V shed 5 bases and J 3 bases; nucleotides not matched to a gene: 6. The CDR3 sequence: CASSPGTGNYEQYF. The CDR3 DNA reads as TGTGCCAGCAGTCCCGGGACAGGTAACTACGAGCAGTACTTC.

The rearrangement joins TRBV18 to TRBJ2-3, with TRBD2 matching 7 bases. The ends lost 2 bases at V and 4 bases at J; junction bases unmatched: 18. CDR1 is KGHSH, CDR2 LQKENI, per germline. This CDR3 contains 19 residues. The CDR3: CASSPFKVGVGTNPDTQYF. In DNA form, the CDR3 reads TGTGCCAGCTCACCATTTAAGGTCGGCGTCGGGACTAACCCAGATACGCAGTATTTT.

The chain is built from TRBV23-1 and TRBJ2-7; weak D call: TRBD1 (8 bases). TRBV23-1 is sorted into the ORF group, with uncertain function. This CDR3 comprises 20 residues. Trimming shortened V by 3 bases and J by 0 bases, and 27 bases separated the two germline ends. CDR3 bases: TGCGCCAGCAGTCACCTAACCTGGACAGGGACTAAATACAGCTCCTACGAGCAGTACTTC. It is translated as CASSHLTWTGTKYSSYEQYF.

As for this clone: An end of the junction does not agree with germline; a read error may underlie this. The V gene is TRBV9, the J gene TRBJ2-5; a possible D gene is TRBD1 (6 bases). Per germline, CDR1 SGDLS and CDR2 YYNGEE. CDR3 length: 15 residues. CDR3 residues: CASSPRTVLGEIQYF. As DNA, the CDR3 is TGTGCCAGCAGCCCAAGGACAGTCTTGGGGGAGATCCAGTACTTC.

The chain combines TRBV19 with TRBJ2-7; 7 bases are shared with TRBD1. CDR1 LNHDA and CDR2 SQIVND come from the germline V gene (reference sequence). With V trimmed by 9 bases and J by 4 bases, 12 bases remained unmatched. CDR3 length: 14 residues. The CDR3 loop reads CASAGTATVYEQYF. CDR3 DNA sequence: TGTGCCAGCGCCGGGACAGCGACCGTGTACGAGCAGTACTTC.